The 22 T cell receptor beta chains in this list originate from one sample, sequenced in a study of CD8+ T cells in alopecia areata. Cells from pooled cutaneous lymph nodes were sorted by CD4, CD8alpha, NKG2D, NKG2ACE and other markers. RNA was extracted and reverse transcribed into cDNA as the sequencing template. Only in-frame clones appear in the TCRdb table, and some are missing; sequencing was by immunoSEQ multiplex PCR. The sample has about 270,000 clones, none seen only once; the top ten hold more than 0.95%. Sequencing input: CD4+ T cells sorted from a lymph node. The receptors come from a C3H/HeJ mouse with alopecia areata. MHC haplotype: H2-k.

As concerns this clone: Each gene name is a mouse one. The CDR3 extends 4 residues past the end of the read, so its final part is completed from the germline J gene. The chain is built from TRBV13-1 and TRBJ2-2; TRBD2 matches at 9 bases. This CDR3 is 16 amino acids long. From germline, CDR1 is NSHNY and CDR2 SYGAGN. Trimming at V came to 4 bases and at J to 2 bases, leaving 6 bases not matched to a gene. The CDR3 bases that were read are TGTGCCAGCAGTCCCCTCTGGGGGGGGAACACCGGG. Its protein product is CASSPLWGGNTG. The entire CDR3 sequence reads CASSPLWGGNTGQLYF.

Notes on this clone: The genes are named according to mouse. The sequenced part of the CDR3 DNA is TGCACCTGCAGTGTACGCCTGGGGGGCTAT. It is translated as CTCSVRLGGY. The whole CDR3 sequence reads CTCSVRLGGYEQYF. This chain joins TRBV1 and TRBJ2-7, with 8 bases aligning to TRBD2. The CDR3 end lies 4 residues beyond the end of the read and is filled in from the germline J gene. This CDR3 has 14 amino acids. Per germline, CDR1 NSQYPW and CDR2 LRSPGD (reference sequence). Trimming took 4 bases from V and 3 from J; bases not matched to a gene: 5.

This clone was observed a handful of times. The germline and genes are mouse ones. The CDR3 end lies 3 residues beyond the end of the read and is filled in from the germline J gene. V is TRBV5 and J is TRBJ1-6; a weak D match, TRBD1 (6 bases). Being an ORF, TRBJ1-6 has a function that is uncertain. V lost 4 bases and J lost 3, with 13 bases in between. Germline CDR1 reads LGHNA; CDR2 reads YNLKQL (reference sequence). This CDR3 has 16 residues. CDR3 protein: CASSPGAGIYNSPLYF. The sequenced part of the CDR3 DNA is TGTGCCAGCAGCCCAGGGGCAGGGATCTATAATTCGCCC.

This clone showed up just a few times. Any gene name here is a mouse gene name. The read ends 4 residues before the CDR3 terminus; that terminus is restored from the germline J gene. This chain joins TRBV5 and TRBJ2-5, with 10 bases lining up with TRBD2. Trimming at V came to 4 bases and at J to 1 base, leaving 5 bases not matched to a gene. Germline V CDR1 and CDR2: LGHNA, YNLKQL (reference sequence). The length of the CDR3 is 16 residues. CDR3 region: CASSRTTGGDQDTQYF. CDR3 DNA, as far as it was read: TGTGCCAGCAGCCGAACCACTGGGGGGGACCAAGAC.

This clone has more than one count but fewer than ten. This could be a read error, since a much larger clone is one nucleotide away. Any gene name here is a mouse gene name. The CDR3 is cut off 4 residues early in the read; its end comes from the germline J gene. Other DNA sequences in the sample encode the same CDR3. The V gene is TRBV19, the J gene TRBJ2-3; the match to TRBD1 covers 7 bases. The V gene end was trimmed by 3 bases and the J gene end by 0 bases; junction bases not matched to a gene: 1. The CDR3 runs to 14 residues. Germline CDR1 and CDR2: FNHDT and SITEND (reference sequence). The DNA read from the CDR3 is TGTGCCAGCAGTAGACAGGGTAGTGCAGAA. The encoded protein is CASSRQGSAE. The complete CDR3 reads CASSRQGSAETLYF.

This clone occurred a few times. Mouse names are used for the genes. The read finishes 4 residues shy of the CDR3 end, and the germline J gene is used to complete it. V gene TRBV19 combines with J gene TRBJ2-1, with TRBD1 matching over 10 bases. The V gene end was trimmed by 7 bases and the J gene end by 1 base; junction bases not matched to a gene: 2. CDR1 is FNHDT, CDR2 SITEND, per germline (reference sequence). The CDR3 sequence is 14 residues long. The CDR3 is CASEDRGNYAEQFF. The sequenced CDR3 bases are TGTGCCAGCGAGGACAGGGGGAACTATGCT.

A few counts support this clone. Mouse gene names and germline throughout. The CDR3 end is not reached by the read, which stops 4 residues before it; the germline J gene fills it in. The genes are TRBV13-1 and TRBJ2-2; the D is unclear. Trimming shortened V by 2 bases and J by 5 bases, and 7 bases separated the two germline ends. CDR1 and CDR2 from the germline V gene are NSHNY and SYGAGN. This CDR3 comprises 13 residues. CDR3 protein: CASSEEGTGQLYF. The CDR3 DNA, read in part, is TGTGCCAGCAGTGAGGAAGGGACCGGG.

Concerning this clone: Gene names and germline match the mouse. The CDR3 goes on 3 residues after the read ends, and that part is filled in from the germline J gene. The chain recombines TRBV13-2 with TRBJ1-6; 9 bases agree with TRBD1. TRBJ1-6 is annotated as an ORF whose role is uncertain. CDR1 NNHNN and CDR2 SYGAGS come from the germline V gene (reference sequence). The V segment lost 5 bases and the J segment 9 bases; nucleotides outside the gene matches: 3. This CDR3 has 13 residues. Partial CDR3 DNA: TGTGCCAGCGGGGGACAGGGTGGTTCGCCC. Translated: CASGGQGGSP. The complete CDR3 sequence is CASGGQGGSPLYF.

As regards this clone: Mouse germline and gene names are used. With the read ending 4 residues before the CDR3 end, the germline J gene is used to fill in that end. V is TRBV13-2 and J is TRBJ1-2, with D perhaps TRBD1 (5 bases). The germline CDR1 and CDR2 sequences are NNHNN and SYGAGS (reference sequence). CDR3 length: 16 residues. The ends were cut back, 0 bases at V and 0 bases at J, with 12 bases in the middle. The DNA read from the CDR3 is TGTGCCAGCGGTGATGCACCGCCAGGGTCAAACTCC. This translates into CASGDAPPGSNS. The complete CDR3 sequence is CASGDAPPGSNSDYTF.

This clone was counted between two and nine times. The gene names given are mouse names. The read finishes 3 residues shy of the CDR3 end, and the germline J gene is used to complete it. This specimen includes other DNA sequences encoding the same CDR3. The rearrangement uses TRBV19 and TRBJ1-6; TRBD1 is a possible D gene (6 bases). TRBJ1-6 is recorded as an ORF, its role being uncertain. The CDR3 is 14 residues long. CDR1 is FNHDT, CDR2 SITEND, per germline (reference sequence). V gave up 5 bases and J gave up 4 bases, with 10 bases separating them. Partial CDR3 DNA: TGTGCCAGCAGACGCGGACAGTATAATTCGCCC. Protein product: CASRRGQYNSP. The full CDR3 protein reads CASRRGQYNSPLYF.

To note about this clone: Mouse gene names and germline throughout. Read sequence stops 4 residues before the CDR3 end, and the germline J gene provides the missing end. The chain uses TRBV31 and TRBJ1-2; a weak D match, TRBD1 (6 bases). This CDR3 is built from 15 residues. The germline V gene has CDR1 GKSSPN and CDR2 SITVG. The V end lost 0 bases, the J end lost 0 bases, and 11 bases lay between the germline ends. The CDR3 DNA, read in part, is TGTGCCTGGAGTCTCCCCAGGGGAACAAACTCC. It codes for CAWSLPRGTNS. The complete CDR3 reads CAWSLPRGTNSDYTF.

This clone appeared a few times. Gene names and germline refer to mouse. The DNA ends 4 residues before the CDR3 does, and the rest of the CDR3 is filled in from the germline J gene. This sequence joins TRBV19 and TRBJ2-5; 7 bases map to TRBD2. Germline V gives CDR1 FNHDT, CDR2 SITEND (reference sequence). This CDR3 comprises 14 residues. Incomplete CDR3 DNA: TGTGCCAGCAGTCCCGACTGGGCGAAAGAC. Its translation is CASSPDWAKD. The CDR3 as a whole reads CASSPDWAKDTQYF.

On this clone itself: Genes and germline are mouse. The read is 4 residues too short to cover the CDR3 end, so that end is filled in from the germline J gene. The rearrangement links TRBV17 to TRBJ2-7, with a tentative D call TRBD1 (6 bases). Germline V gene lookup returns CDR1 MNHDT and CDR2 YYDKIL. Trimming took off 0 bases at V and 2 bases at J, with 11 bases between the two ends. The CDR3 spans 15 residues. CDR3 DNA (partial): TGTGCTAGCAGTAGAGATCCCTCAGGGGCCTAT. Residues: CASSRDPSGAY. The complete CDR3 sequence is CASSRDPSGAYEQYF. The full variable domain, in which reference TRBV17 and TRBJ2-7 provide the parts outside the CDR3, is DTTVKQNPRYKLARVGKPVNLICSQTMNHDTMYWYQKKPNQAPKLLLFYYDKILNREADTFEKFQSSRPNNSFCSLYIGSAGLEYSAMYLCASSRDPSGAYEQYFGPGTRLTVL.

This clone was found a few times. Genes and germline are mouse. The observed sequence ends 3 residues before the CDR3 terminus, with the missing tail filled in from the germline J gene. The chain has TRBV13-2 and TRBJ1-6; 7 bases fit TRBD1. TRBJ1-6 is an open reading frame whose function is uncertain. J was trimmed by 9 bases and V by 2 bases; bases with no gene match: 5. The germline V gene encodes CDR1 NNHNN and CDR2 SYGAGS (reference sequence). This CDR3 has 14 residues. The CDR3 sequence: CASGESGGGSPLYF. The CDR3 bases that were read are TGTGCCAGCGGTGAATCAGGGGGAGGTTCGCCC.

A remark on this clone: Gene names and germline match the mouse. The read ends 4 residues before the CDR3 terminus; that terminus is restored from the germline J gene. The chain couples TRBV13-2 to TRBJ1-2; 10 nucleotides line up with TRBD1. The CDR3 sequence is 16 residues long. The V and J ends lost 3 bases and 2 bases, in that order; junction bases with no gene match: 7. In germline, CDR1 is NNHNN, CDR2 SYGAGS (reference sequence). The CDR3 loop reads CASGGAPGQGNSDYTF. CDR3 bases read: TGTGCCAGCGGTGGCGCCCCGGGACAGGGGAACTCC.

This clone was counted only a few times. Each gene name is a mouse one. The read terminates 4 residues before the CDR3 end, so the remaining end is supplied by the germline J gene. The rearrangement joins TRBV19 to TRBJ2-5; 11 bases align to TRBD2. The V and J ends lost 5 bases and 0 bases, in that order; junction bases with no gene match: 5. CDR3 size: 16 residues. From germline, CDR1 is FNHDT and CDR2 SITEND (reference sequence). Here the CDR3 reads CASSHDWGGNQDTQYF. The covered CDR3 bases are TGTGCCAGCAGCCATGACTGGGGGGGAAACCAAGAC.

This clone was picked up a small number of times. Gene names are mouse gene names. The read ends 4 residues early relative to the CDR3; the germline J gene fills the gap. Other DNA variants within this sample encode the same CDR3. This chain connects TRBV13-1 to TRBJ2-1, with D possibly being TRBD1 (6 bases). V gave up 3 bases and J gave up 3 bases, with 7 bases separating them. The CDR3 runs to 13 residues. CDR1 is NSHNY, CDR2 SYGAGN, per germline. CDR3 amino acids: CASSGGGYAEQFF. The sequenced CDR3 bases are TGTGCCAGCAGTGGAGGGGGCTATGCT.

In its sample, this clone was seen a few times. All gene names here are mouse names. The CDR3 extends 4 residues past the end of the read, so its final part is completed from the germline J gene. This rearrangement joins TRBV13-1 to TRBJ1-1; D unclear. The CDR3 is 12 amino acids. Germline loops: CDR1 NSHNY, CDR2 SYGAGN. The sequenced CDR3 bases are TGTGCCAGCAGTGATTCAGGATCA. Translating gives CASSDSGS. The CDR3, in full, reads CASSDSGSEVFF.

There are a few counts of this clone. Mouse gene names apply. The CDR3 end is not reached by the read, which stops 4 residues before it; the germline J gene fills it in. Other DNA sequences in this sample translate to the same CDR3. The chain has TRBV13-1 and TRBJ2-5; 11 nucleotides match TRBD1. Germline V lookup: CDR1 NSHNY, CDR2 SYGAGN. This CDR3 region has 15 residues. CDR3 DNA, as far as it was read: TGTGCCAGCAGTGTCTCCGGGACAGGGGGAGAC. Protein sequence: CASSVSGTGGD. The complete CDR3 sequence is CASSVSGTGGDTQYF.

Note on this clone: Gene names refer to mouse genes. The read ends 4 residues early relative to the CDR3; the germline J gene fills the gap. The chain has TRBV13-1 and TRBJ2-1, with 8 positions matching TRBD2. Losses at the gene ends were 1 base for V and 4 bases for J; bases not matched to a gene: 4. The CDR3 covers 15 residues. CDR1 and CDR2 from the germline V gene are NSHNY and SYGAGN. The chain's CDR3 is CASSDRGGDYAEQFF. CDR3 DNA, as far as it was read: TGTGCCAGCAGTGATAGGGGGGGCGATTATGCT.

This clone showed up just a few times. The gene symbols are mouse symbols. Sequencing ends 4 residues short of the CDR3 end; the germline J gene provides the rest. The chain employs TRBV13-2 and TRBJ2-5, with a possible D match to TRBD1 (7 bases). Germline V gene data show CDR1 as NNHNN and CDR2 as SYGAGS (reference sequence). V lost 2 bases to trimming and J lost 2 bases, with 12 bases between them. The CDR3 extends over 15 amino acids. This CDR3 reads CASGEGGAGQDTQYF. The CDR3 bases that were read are TGTGCCAGCGGTGAAGGGGGCGCGGGCCAAGAC.

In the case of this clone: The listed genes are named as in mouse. The sequenced CDR3 bases are TGTGCCAGCAGCCAAGGGACAGGGAGGCGCCAAGAC. Translated: CASSQGTGRRQD. The CDR3, in full, reads CASSQGTGRRQDTQYF. V and J are TRBV5 and TRBJ2-5, with 8 nucleotides matching TRBD1. The read ends 4 residues shy of where the CDR3 ends; the end is completed using the germline J gene. Germline values: CDR1 LGHNA, CDR2 YNLKQL (reference sequence). With 1 base clipped from V and 2 bases from J, the junction kept 5 bases outside the gene matches. The CDR3 runs to 16 residues.